The present T cell receptor beta chain was sequenced within a study of T cell responses to AZD1222 COVID-19 vaccine. Germline assignment: CDR1 ENHRY and CDR2 SYGVKD. The CDR3 totals 14 residues. Trimming stripped 10 bases from V and 5 bases from J, with 18 bases between. The method was immunoSEQ multiplex PCR; TCRdb's version includes in-frame clones alone and lacks a portion of them. The table records some 150,000 clones, about 89% of them present only once. Concerning this clone itself: Its antigen is still unknown.

General observations from the study: Spike-specific TCR breadth and depth were elevated following two AZD1222 doses. Sampling that yielded the repertoires occurred only after the peak T cell response. Clonal diversity was possibly underestimated, and white British individuals and females predominated among donors.

The starting material was peripheral blood, obtained on day 0 of AZD1222 vaccination. The V call is TRBV10-3, the J call TRBJ2-1; D possibly corresponds to TRBD1 (5 bases). The TCR was taken from an adult in good health. The CDR3 DNA follows: TGTGCCACCTCCCCGTCGGACATCAACAATGAGCAGTTCTTC. It specifies CATSPSDINNEQFF.